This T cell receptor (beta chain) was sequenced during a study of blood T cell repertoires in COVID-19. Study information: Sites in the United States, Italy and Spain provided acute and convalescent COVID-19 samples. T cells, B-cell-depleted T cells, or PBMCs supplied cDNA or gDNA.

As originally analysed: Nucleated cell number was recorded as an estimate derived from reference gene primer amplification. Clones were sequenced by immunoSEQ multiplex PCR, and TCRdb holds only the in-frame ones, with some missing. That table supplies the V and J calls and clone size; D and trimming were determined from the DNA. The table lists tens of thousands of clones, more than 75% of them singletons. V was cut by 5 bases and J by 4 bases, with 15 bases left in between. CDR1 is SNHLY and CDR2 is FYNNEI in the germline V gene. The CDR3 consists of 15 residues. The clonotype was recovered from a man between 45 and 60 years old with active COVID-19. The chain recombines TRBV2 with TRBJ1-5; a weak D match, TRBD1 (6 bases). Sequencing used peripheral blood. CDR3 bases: TGTGCCAGCAGTCCTCAGGGGACCCCTAATCAGCCCCAGCATTTT. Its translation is CASSPQGTPNQPQHF.